The present T cell receptor beta chain was sequenced within a study of blood T cell repertoires in COVID-19. Assay: immunoSEQ multiplex PCR; the TCRdb copy retains only in-frame clones and omits some. The data contain 190,000 or so clones, roughly nine tenths of them singletons. This CDR3 is 13 amino acids long. Looked up from germline, CDR1 is SGHTA and CDR2 is FQGTGA. V dropped 5 bases and J dropped 8; count of bases not matched to a gene: 8. The rearrangement joins TRBV7-3 to TRBJ1-1; 7 bases map to TRBD1. The sequenced sample was PBMCs or T cells enriched from blood (not recorded which). The source is a woman aged 25 to 39 who had recovered from COVID-19. The CDR3 sequence is CASSPQGSSEAFF. The CDR3, as DNA: TGTGCCAGCAGCCCACAGGGGAGTTCGGAAGCTTTCTTT.